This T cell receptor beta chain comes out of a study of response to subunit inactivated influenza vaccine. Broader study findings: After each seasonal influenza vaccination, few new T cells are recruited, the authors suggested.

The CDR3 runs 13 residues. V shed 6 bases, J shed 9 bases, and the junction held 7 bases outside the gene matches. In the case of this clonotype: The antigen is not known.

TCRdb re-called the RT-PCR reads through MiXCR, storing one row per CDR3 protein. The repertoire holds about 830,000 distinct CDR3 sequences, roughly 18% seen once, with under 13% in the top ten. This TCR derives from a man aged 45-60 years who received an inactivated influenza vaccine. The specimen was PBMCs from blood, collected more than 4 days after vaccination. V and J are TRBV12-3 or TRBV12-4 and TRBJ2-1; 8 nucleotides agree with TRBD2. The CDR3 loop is CASSTGTRIEQFF. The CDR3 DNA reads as TGTGCCAGCAGCACCGGGACTAGAATTGAGCAGTTCTTC.